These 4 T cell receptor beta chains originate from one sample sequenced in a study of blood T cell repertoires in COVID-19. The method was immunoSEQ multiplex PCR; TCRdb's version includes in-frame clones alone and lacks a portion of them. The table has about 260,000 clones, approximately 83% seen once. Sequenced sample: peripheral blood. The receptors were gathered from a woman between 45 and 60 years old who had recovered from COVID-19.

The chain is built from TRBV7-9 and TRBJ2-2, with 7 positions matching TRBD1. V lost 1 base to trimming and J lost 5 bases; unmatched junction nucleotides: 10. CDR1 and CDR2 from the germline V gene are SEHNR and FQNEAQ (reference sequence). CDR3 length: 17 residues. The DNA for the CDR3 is TGTGCCAGCAGCTTAGGATCCACAGGGGCAGGGACCGGGGAGCTGTTTTTT. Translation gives CASSLGSTGAGTGELFF.

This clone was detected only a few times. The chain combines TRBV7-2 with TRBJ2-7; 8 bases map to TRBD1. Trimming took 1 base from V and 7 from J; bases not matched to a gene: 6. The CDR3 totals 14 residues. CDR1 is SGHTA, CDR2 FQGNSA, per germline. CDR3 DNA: TGTGCCAGCAGCTTAGGGGACAGGCCCTGGGAGCAGTACTTC. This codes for CASSLGDRPWEQYF.

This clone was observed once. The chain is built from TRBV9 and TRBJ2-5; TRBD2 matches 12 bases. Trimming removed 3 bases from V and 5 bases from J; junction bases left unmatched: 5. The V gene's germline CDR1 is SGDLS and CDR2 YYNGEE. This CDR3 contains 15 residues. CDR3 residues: CASSDGLAGSETQYF. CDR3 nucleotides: TGTGCCAGCAGCGACGGACTAGCGGGGTCCGAGACCCAGTACTTC.

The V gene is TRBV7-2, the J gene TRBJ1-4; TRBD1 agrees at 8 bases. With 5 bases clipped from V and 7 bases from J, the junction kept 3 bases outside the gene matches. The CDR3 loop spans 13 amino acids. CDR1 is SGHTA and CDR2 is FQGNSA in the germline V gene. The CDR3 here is CASSQGASEKLFF. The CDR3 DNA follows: TGTGCCAGCAGCCAGGGGGCGAGTGAAAAACTGTTTTTT.